This T cell receptor beta chain was documented in a study of CD8+ T cells in alopecia areata (dated by TCRdb to the late 2010s). For the wider study: Treated patients were enrolled in an open-label pilot trial of oral tofacitinib, 5 to 10 mg twice daily, for moderate-to-severe alopecia areata. Tofacitinib was given for 6 to 18 months, followed by 6 months of follow-up off drug to assess delayed response and recurrence. For the treated patients, the SALT score, which quantifies what percentage of scalp surface area is affected, served as the measure of disease severity. High-throughput TCRbeta sequencing was used to examine T cell clonal expansion in alopecia areata in both the C3H/HeJ mouse model and human patients. On the human side, TCRbeta sequencing was run on scalp tissue and on sorted CD4+ and CD8+ peripheral blood T cells from healthy controls and from alopecia areata patients with either patchy or totalis/universalis disease. Biopsies were taken from tofacitinib-treated patients at baseline and again at 4 and 24 weeks into treatment, and several of those patients also had a later scalp biopsy. Scalp clonality was compared across normal scalp (n=4), patchy alopecia areata scalp (n=8), and alopecia totalis/universalis scalp (n=8). RNA came from the PAXgene miRNA kit for fixed scalp, the miRNeasy kit for PBMCs, and the RNeasy kit for mouse skin. TCRbeta CDR3 regions were amplified by immunoSEQ multiplex PCR with 35 Vbeta forward and 13 Jbeta reverse primers. The investigation overall reported the following: Shared TCR sequences between patients were less evident than in mice, which may be partly attributable to HLA diversity in the patient population. Scalp TCR repertoire analysis is complicated because resident alphabeta T cells in normal human skin are also sequenced, whereas mouse skin is dominated by gammadelta T cells. Because the treated cohort was small and had just a single nonresponder, larger studies are needed to establish links between baseline CD8+ expansion and response. Tofacitinib significantly decreased scalp clonality and the number of expanded CD8+ clones among the top 100 scalp clones. Compared with normal scalp, lesional scalp, particularly in alopecia totalis/universalis, had higher clonality and more expanded CD8+ clones, which suggests antigenic drive. Many expanded lesional clones were found to persist in scalp and blood during tofacitinib treatment, and relapse after treatment cessation may be partly explained by this persistence.

A distance of 17 bases separates the germline ends of V and J, which lose 11 bases and 4 bases respectively. From the cysteine up to the phenylalanine, the CDR3 has a length of 13 residues. Kept here is only the CDR3 DNA, which spans 39 bases and is read in frame from base 1. CDR1 is given as SNHLY and CDR2 as FYNNEI, both from the germline V gene. The library came from the immunoSEQ multiplex PCR assay. RNA was extracted from all samples and reverse transcribed into cDNA as template for TCR sequencing. First-strand cDNA was synthesized with SuperScript III using a 2:1 mix of oligo-dT and random hexamers. Amplification bias was assessed with a synthetic immune receptor repertoire, and residual bias was removed computationally. Under the source paper's analysis protocol: Raw reads were preprocessed to remove errors, and CDR3 was defined by IMGT conventions from the conserved cysteine to phenylalanine. To get clonality, Shannon entropy was normalized by log2 of the number of productive unique TCRs and the result was subtracted from 1. CD4 or CD8 identity of scalp clones was inferred by cross-referencing scalp TCRbeta sequences with sorted blood CD4 and CD8 repertoires. The table was pulled from immuneACCESS by TCRdb, which kept in-frame rearrangements only. Such tables lose some clones; where checked, under half of the loss comes from unresolved V genes, and the rest has no known cause. V and J calls and clone size are given by that table; D and trimming were obtained from the DNA. Present in this sample are approximately 170,000 clones, less than 70% of which were seen just once. The top ten clones comprise approximately 15% of the sample.

Details on this clone: Its binding antigen is unknown. No base-level quality is on record; no much larger clone is a single base apart.

The time point label here, explained by the study, means: less than 30 weeks on oral tofacitinib. Sample treatment or condition, as interpreted from the label and publication: oral pan-JAK inhibitor, 5-10 mg twice daily. From alopecia areata patients, peripheral blood was collected along with lesional scalp punch biopsies. After PBMCs were isolated by density centrifugation and stained for CD3, CD4 and CD8, a FACSAria was used to sort CD4+ and CD8+ T cells. This sequence originates from a human donor with alopecia areata. Specimen: CD4+ T cells sorted from blood, collected at week 24, from a patient treated with tofacitinib. The sequence joins TRBV2 to TRBJ1-1; the D gene assignment is ambiguous. The CDR3 reads as follows: CAHILLEVTEAFF. The sequenced DNA: TGTGCCCATATACTTTTAGAGGTCACTGAAGCTTTCTTT.